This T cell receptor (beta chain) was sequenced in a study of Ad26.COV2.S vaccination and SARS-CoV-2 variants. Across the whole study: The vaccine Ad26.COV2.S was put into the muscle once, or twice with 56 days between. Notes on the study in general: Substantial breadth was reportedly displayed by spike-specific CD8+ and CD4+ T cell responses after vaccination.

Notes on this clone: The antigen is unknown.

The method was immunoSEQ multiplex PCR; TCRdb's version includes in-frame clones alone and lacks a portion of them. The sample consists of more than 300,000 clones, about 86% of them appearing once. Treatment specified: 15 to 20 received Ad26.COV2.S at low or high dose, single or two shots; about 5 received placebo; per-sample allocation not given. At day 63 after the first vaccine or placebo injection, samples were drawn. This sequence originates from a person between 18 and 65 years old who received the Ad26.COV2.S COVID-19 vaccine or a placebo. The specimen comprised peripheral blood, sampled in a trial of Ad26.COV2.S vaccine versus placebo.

The CDR3 bases are TGTGCCAGCAGCTCACCGGCCGGACTCCTCCAAGAGACCCAGTACTTC. Its translation is CASSSPAGLLQETQYF. The chain links TRBV7-8 to TRBJ2-5; D possibly corresponds to TRBD2 (5 bases). CDR3 length: 16 amino acids. Looked up from germline, CDR1 is SGHVS and CDR2 is FQNEAQ. Trimming shortened V by 4 bases and J by 1 base, and 16 bases separated the two germline ends. Filled out from reference TRBV7-8 and TRBJ2-5, the complete variable domain reads GAGVSQSPRYKVAKRGQDVALRCDPISGHVSLFWYQQALGQGPEFLTYFQNEAQLDKSGLPSDRFFAERPEGSVSTLKIQRTQQEDSAVYLCASSSPAGLLQETQYFGPGTRLLVL.